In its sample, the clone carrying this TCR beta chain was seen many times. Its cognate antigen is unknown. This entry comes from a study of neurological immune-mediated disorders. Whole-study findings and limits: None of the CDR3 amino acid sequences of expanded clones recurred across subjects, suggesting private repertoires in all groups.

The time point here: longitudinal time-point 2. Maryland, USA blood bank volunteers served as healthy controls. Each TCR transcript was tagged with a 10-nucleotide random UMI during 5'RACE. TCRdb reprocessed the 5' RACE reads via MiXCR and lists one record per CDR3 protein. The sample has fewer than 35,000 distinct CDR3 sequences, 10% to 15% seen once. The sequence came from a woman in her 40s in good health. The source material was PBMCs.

The chain's CDR3 is CSAREGQGVQPQHF. Here the CDR3 DNA reads TGCAGTGCTAGAGAGGGTCAGGGGGTGCAGCCCCAGCATTTT. The rearrangement joins TRBV20-1 to TRBJ1-5; TRBD1 agrees at 7 bases. With 0 bases clipped from V and 7 bases from J, the junction kept 6 bases outside the gene matches. Germline CDR1 reads DFQATT; CDR2 reads SNEGSKA (reference sequence). The CDR3 runs to 14 residues.